This TCR beta chain was profiled in a study of post-analysis software for immune sequencing data. Overall study: Secondary progressive, relapsing-remitting and progressive-relapsing multiple sclerosis were among the included disease courses.

Unique molecular identifiers were built into the TCR beta cDNA libraries. About half a million cDNA molecules were recovered from an input of 1 to 10 million T cells. TCRdb recomputed calls from the PCR reads with MiXCR, one row per CDR3 protein. This sample has 650,000 to 900,000 distinct CDR3 sequences, with 40% to 55% found just once. Comments on this clonotype: As yet, its antigen is unknown.

Study-wide results and caveats: With TRBV5-6, TRBV5-1 and TRBV20-1 included, about five TRBV segments were more frequent in patients than in controls. Multiple sclerosis patients showed significantly lower normalized Chao1 diversity than controls did.

Between the trimmed V and J ends, which lost 5 bases and 8 bases, there was a span of 13 bases. This CDR3 contains 12 residues. Germline V gene lookup returns CDR1 DFQATT and CDR2 SNEGSKA (reference sequence). The sample taken for sequencing was blood. This receptor was identified in a girl aged 10 to 17 with multiple sclerosis. The gene calls are TRBV20-1 and TRBJ2-1, with D unclear. The CDR3 nucleotides are TGCAGTGCTTCCGATCACCTGGATGAGCAGTTCTTC. Its translation is CSASDHLDEQFF.